These T cell receptor beta chains were read from a single sample in a study of blood T cell repertoires in COVID-19. The repertoire was sequenced with immunoSEQ multiplex PCR; TCRdb's copy has only in-frame clones and lacks some. The sample lists around 150,000 clones; 60% to 85% were seen once. The sequenced sample was peripheral blood. The receptors originated from a man aged 55 to 70 with acute or convalescent COVID-19. Each CDR3 is given with its conserved first and last residue. The D gene is left open where the match is weak. Where a row states a size, it is once, few, many or the class of an expanded clone; other rows omit it.

J | size | D | V | DNA | CDR3
TRBJ2-1 | - | - | TRBV6-5 | TGTGCCAGCAGTTACTCGGCGGGGGCAGGCAATGAGCAGTTCTTC | CASSYSAGAGNEQFF
TRBJ1-6 | - | TRBD1 | TRBV7-2 | TGTGCCAGCAAACAGGGGATCTCCTATAATTCACCCCTCCACTTT | CASKQGISYNSPLHF
TRBJ2-1 | - | - | TRBV6-1 | TGTGCCAGCAGTGAACAGTACAGCTCCTACAATGAGCAGTTCTTC | CASSEQYSSYNEQFF
TRBJ1-1 | - | - | TRBV5-6 | TGTGCCAGCAGCTCGCCAGGCGGGGTGGAGACTGAAGCTTTCTTT | CASSSPGGVETEAFF
TRBJ2-1 | once | TRBD1 | TRBV15 | TGTGCCACCAGCAGAGGACAGGGGGTTTACAATGAGCAGTTCTTC | CATSRGQGVYNEQFF
TRBJ1-5 | - | TRBD1 | TRBV10-2 | TGCGCCAGCAGCCCGACGGGACAGGACCTTTTACCCCAGCATTTT | CASSPTGQDLLPQHF
TRBJ1-2 | - | TRBD1 | TRBV30 | TGTGCCTTATCGGGACAGGGAATGAGCGGCTACACCTTC | CALSGQGMSGYTF
TRBJ1-3 | - | TRBD1 | TRBV4-1 | TGCGCCAGCAGCCCGGGACAGGGTCTATCTCGAAGAAACACCATATATTTT | CASSPGQGLSRRNTIYF
TRBJ2-2 | - | TRBD1 | TRBV5-6 | TGTGCCAGCAGCGCGGAGCCCGGGACAGGGAACCGGGAGCTGTTTTTT | CASSAEPGTGNRELFF
TRBJ2-7 | - | - | TRBV6-6 | TGTGCCAGCAGTTCCGCAGACAAGACCTACGAGCAGTACTTC | CASSSADKTYEQYF
TRBJ1-1 | few | - | TRBV23-1 | TGCGCCAGCAGTCAATCGATAGAGGGTTGGACTGAAGCTTTCTTT | CASSQSIEGWTEAFF
TRBJ2-1 | few | TRBD1 | TRBV2 | TGTGCCAGCAGGGGGACAGTACTAAGCTCCTACAATGAGCAGTTCTTC | CASRGTVLSSYNEQFF
TRBJ1-4 | - | - | TRBV7-6 | TGTGCCAGCAGCTTACTGGGGGGAACTAATGAAAAACTGTTTTTT | CASSLLGGTNEKLFF
TRBJ1-2 | - | TRBD1 | TRBV30 | TGTGCCTGGAGTGTACAGGGGGCATGGTATGGCTACACCTTC | CAWSVQGAWYGYTF
TRBJ2-4 | - | - | TRBV24-1 | TGTGCCACCAGTGAGGGGGGGGCGCAGGCCAAAAACATTCAGTACTTC | CATSEGGAQAKNIQYF
TRBJ1-6 | - | - | TRBV5-6 | TGTGCCAGCAGCTCCCTTCAGGTTAATTCACCCCTCCACTTT | CASSSLQVNSPLHF
TRBJ2-2 | - | TRBD2 | TRBV5-1 | TGCGCCAGCAGCCTCGGACTAGCGGGGGGGAACACCGGGGAGCTGTTTTTT | CASSLGLAGGNTGELFF
TRBJ2-7 | once | - | TRBV12-3/TRBV12-4 | TGTGCCAGCAAAACCCGGGGCGAGCAGTACTTC | CASKTRGEQYF
TRBJ2-7 | once | - | TRBV2 | TGTGCCAGCACTAAACTGCGCCTGAGCTCCTACGAGCAGTACTTC | CASTKLRLSSYEQYF
TRBJ2-7 | once | - | TRBV19 | TGTGCCAGTAGTTCAGGTACACCCTACGAGCAGTACTTC | CASSSGTPYEQYF
TRBJ1-3 | few | - | TRBV4-1 | TGCGCCAGCAGCCAAGACGGACAGCTATCTGGAAACACCATATATTTT | CASSQDGQLSGNTIYF
TRBJ1-2 | - | - | TRBV12-3/TRBV12-4 | TGTGCCAGCAGTTTAATTTCGGTCTATGGCTACACCTTC | CASSLISVYGYTF